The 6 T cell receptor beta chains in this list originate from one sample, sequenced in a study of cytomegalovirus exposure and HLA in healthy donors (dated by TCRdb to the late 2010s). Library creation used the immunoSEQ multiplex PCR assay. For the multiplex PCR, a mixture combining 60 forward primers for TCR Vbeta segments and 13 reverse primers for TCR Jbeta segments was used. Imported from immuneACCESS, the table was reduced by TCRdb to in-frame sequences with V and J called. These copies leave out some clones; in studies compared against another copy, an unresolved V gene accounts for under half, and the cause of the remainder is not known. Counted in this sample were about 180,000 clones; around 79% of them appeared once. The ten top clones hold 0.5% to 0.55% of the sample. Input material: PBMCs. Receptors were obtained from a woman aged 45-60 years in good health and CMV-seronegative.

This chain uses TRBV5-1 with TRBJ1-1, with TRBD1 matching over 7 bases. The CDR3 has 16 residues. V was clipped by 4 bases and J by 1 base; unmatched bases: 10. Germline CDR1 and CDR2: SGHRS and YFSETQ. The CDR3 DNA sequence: TGCGCCAGCAGCACCTTAAACAGGGGTCAGAACACTGAAGCTTTCTTT. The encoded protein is CASSTLNRGQNTEAFF.

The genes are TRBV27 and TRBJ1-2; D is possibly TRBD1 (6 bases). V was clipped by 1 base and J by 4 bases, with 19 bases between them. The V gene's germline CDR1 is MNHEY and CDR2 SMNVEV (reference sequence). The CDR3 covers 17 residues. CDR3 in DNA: TGTGCCAGCAGTTTATACGTGGACAGTGCCATAAGCTATGGCTACACCTTC. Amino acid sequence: CASSLYVDSAISYGYTF.

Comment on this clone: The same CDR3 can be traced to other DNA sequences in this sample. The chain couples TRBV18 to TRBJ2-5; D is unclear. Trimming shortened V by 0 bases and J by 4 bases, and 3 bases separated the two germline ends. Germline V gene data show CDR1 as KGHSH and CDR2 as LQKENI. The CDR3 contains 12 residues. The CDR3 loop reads CASSPPSETQYF. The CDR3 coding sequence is TGTGCCAGCTCACCACCCTCAGAGACCCAGTACTTC.

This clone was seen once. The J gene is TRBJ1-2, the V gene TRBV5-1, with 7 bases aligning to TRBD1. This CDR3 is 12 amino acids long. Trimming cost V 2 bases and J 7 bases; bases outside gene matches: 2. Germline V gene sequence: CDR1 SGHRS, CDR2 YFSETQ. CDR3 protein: CASSFDRAGYTF. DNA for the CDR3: TGCGCCAGCAGCTTCGACAGGGCTGGCTACACCTTC.

CDR3 sequence: CASSLYRGQDPQPQHF. The CDR3, as DNA: TGTGCCAGTAGTTTATATAGGGGGCAGGATCCACAGCCCCAGCATTTT. The chain links TRBV19 to TRBJ1-5; TRBD1 matches at 7 bases. The length of the CDR3 is 16 residues. V shed 5 bases and J 7 bases; nucleotides not matched to a gene: 14. The germline V gene encodes CDR1 LNHDA and CDR2 SQIVND (reference sequence).

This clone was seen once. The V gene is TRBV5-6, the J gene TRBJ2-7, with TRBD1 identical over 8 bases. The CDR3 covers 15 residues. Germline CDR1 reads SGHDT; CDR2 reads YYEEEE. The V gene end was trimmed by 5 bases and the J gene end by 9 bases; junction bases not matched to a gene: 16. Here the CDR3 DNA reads TGTGCCAGCAGTTCCACCGGACAGGGCGAAGGGGGGCAGTACTTC. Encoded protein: CASSSTGQGEGGQYF.